Listed here are 25 T cell receptor beta chains from one sample, sequenced in a study of beta chain features in type 1 diabetes. Isolated RNA was reverse transcribed in full, so expressed TCRB transcripts were sequenced. Clones were read by immunoSEQ multiplex PCR, and TCRdb kept only the in-frame ones, dropping some. The data contain about 700,000 clones, roughly 13% of them singletons. Study-level results: Among patients with Type 1 diabetes, TCRB CDR3s were moderately but significantly shorter in every one of the four CD4+ subsets.

No antigen has been assigned to these receptors. Sequencing was done on a sample of naive CD4+ T cells from blood. The source is a man aged 18-30 years with type 1 diabetes.

The V gene is TRBV10-3, the J gene TRBJ1-2; D gene ambiguous. V lost 3 bases to trimming and J lost 2 bases, with 7 bases between them. The germline CDR1 and CDR2 sequences are ENHRY and SYGVKD. The CDR3 is 13 residues long. The DNA of the CDR3 is TGTGCCATCAGTGAAGGACCGAACTATGGCTACACCTTC. Residues: CAISEGPNYGYTF.

The CDR3 reads CASSLWTGSSTDTQYF. Written as DNA, the CDR3 is TGTGCCAGCAGTTTATGGACAGGGTCAAGCACAGATACGCAGTATTTT. This chain links TRBV28 with TRBJ2-3; 7 bases fit TRBD1. Germline CDR1 and CDR2: MDHEN and SYDVKM. The CDR3 has 16 amino acids. V shed 0 bases and J 0 bases; nucleotides not matched to a gene: 3.

This clone was observed a handful of times. The chain couples TRBV19 to TRBJ2-7; the match to TRBD2 covers 7 bases. Looked up from germline, CDR1 is LNHDA and CDR2 is SQIVND (reference sequence). Unmatched junction bases numbered 2, after V lost 1 base and J lost 2 bases. The CDR3 has 14 residues. The CDR3 bases are TGTGCCAGTAGTATAGGGGAGGGCCCCTACGAGCAGTACTTC. Protein product: CASSIGEGPYEQYF.

This clone was counted a few times. This chain uses TRBV10-3 with TRBJ2-1; either TRBD1 or TRBD2 may supply D (6 bases each). Germline V lookup: CDR1 ENHRY, CDR2 SYGVKD. This CDR3 contains 12 residues. V was cut by 6 bases and J by 7 bases, with 10 bases left in between. The CDR3 reads CAIREGGNEQFF. The CDR3 nucleotides read TGTGCCATCAGAGAAGGGGGGAATGAGCAGTTCTTC.

This clone was detected a few times. This CDR3 is also generated by other DNA sequences in the sample. V usage is TRBV9 and J usage is TRBJ2-7; D is unresolved. CDR3 length: 14 residues. Germline V gene sequence: CDR1 SGDLS, CDR2 YYNGEE. V lost 2 bases, J lost 4 bases, and 13 bases lay in between. The DNA for the CDR3 is TGTGCCAGCAGCGTCGGGCCCGGCCCATACGAGCAGTACTTC. Its protein product is CASSVGPGPYEQYF. Filled out from reference TRBV9 and TRBJ2-7, the complete variable domain reads DSGVTQTPKHLITATGQRVTLRCSPRSGDLSVYWYQQSLDQGLQFLIQYYNGEERAKGNILERFSAQQFPDLHSELNLSSLELGDSALYFCASSVGPGPYEQYFGPGTRLTVT.

This clone was found a few times. CDR3 residues: CASSPVNNEQFF. CDR3 sequence (DNA): TGTGCCAGCAGTCCCGTTAACAATGAGCAGTTCTTC. The rearrangement joins TRBV28 to TRBJ2-1; the D is unclear. Trimming took off 5 bases at V and 5 bases at J, with 7 bases between the two ends. The length of the CDR3 is 12 residues. The V gene's germline CDR1 is MDHEN and CDR2 SYDVKM. Variable domain in full (rest from reference TRBV28 and TRBJ2-1): DVKVTQSSRYLVKRTGEKVFLECVQDMDHENMFWYRQDPGLGLRLIYFSYDVKMKEKGDIPEGYSVSREKKERFSLILESASTNQTSMYLCASSPVNNEQFFGPGTRLTVL.

This clone was observed a handful of times. This chain connects TRBV30 to TRBJ2-2; D call uncertain. This CDR3 region has 13 residues. Trimming took 3 bases from V and 4 from J, leaving 9 bases between them. Germline assignment: CDR1 GTSNPN and CDR2 SVGIG (reference sequence). DNA of the CDR3: TGTGCCTGGAGAAATACGGGCACCGGGGAGCTGTTTTTT. Its protein product is CAWRNTGTGELFF.

This clone was counted only a few times. The chain recombines TRBV6-5 with TRBJ2-3, with unresolved D. In germline, CDR1 is MNHEY, CDR2 SVGAGI. Trimming took off 6 bases at V and 0 bases at J, with 7 bases between the two ends. The CDR3 totals 13 residues. The CDR3 DNA reads TGTGCCAGCAGAAGCGTTAGCACAGATACGCAGTATTTT. It specifies CASRSVSTDTQYF.

The rearrangement joins TRBV7-9 to TRBJ1-6; D not resolved. The CDR3 has 12 amino acids. Germline assignment: CDR1 SEHNR and CDR2 FQNEAQ (reference sequence). Trimming shortened V by 5 bases and J by 7 bases, and 6 bases separated the two germline ends. The CDR3 protein is CASSPSNSPLHF. CDR3 in DNA: TGTGCCAGCAGCCCGTCCAATTCACCCCTCCACTTT.

The gene calls are TRBV10-1 and TRBJ2-7, with 10 bases that match TRBD1. There are 15 residues in the CDR3. The germline V gene has CDR1 WNHNN and CDR2 SYGVQD (reference sequence). Unmatched junction bases numbered 6, after V lost 7 bases and J lost 0 bases. DNA of the CDR3: TGCGCCAGCAAACCGAGACAGGGGGCCTCCTACGAGCAGTACTTC. It codes for CASKPRQGASYEQYF.

The DNA of the CDR3 is TGCGCCAGCAGCCAAGGGGACAGTAACTATGGCTACACCTTC. This encodes CASSQGDSNYGYTF. V is TRBV4-1 and J is TRBJ1-2, with 7 nucleotides matching TRBD1. V lost 1 base and J lost 1; bases outside the gene matches: 0. CDR1 MGHRA and CDR2 YSYEKL come from the germline V gene. The CDR3 length is 14 residues.

V is TRBV6-5 and J is TRBJ2-2, with D possibly TRBD1 on 6 matching bases. Germline V gene data show CDR1 as MNHEY and CDR2 as SVGAGI. Trimming took 6 bases from V and 6 from J, leaving 8 bases between them. This CDR3 spans 12 amino acids. CDR3 amino acids: CASSRGPGELFF. As DNA, the CDR3 is TGTGCCAGCAGCAGGGGTCCCGGGGAGCTGTTTTTT.

The J gene is TRBJ2-3, the V gene TRBV13, with 11 bases that match TRBD2. V gave up 2 bases and J gave up 3 bases; unmatched junction bases: 4. The V gene's germline CDR1 is PRHDT and CDR2 FYEKMQ (reference sequence). The CDR3 loop spans 16 amino acids. The CDR3: CASSLQLAGGTDTQYF. The DNA of the CDR3 is TGTGCCAGCAGCTTACAGCTAGCGGGGGGAACAGATACGCAGTATTTT.

The chain joins TRBV14 to TRBJ2-7, with 7 bases fitting TRBD1. V lost 0 bases, J lost 6 bases, and 5 bases stayed unmatched. This CDR3 comprises 14 residues. Germline V CDR1 and CDR2: SGHDN, FVKESK. CDR3 bases: TGTGCCAGCAGCCAAGAGGGACAGATGCGCGAGCAGTACTTC. Its translation: CASSQEGQMREQYF.

This clone was recorded a few times. V is TRBV18 and J is TRBJ2-7, with 8 bases matching TRBD1. Germline V CDR1 and CDR2: KGHSH, LQKENI. This CDR3 is 15 amino acids long. With V trimmed by 2 bases and J by 5 bases, 8 bases remained unmatched. Here the CDR3 DNA reads TGTGCCAGCTCACCAGGCTCAGGGGGCCTCGACGAGCAGTACTTC. This gives the protein CASSPGSGGLDEQYF.

V is TRBV7-8 and J is TRBJ2-4; 7 nucleotides align to TRBD1. Trimming at V came to 9 bases and at J to 1 base, leaving 9 bases not matched to a gene. The length of the CDR3 is 15 residues. From germline, CDR1 is SGHVS and CDR2 FQNEAQ. CDR3 residues: CASRPEGAAKNIQYF. CDR3 DNA sequence: TGTGCCAGTCGACCAGAGGGGGCGGCCAAAAACATTCAGTACTTC.

This clone was counted between two and nine times. The V and J genes are TRBV14 and TRBJ1-2, with 7 positions matching TRBD1. This CDR3 comprises 13 residues. Germline CDR1 SGHDN, CDR2 FVKESK. V shed 0 bases, J shed 8 bases, and the junction held 3 bases outside the gene matches. CDR3 nucleotide sequence: TGTGCCAGCAGCCAAGATGACAGGGACGGCTACACCTTC. Translating gives CASSQDDRDGYTF.

This chain links TRBV6-6 with TRBJ2-3; D possibly corresponds to TRBD1 (5 bases). In germline, CDR1 is MNHNY, CDR2 SVGAGI (reference sequence). The CDR3 has 13 amino acids. Between the trimmed V and J ends, which lost 7 bases and 5 bases, there was a span of 13 bases. CDR3 sequence reads: CASIRAMGDTQYF. The CDR3 DNA reads as TGTGCCAGCATCAGGGCTATGGGAGATACGCAGTATTTT.

This clone appeared a few times. Distinct nucleotide sequences in the sample also encode this CDR3. This chain uses TRBV6-1 with TRBJ1-2; 9 bases match TRBD1. In germline, CDR1 is MNHNS, CDR2 SASEGT. CDR3 length: 13 amino acids. Trimming removed 6 bases from V and 6 bases from J; junction bases left unmatched: 5. CDR3 sequence reads: CASSRDREDGYTF. The CDR3 DNA sequence: TGTGCCAGCAGCCGGGACAGGGAGGATGGCTACACCTTC.

The V gene is TRBV4-1, the J gene TRBJ1-1; D remains ambiguous. Germline V CDR1 and CDR2: MGHRA, YSYEKL. The CDR3 loop spans 14 amino acids. The V and J ends lost 4 bases and 1 base respectively, with 10 bases between them. Here the CDR3 reads CASSREDRNTEAFF. DNA of the CDR3: TGCGCCAGCAGCCGGGAAGATAGGAACACTGAAGCTTTCTTT.

There are a few counts of this clone. The chain recombines TRBV7-2 with TRBJ1-1; D is possibly TRBD1 (5 bases). V lost 5 bases and J lost 9, with 22 bases in between. The length of the CDR3 is 15 residues. Germline V gives CDR1 SGHTA, CDR2 FQGNSA. CDR3 protein: CASSPLAGLGQQAFF. CDR3 bases: TGTGCCAGCAGCCCCCTAGCAGGGCTCGGGCAGCAAGCTTTCTTT.

The CDR3 nucleotides are TGTGCCCGACGGACCAGTGGGAACACTGAAGCTTTCTTT. Protein: CARRTSGNTEAFF. The chain uses TRBV30 and TRBJ1-1; D not certain. Deletions cut 8 bases from V and 1 base from J, with 14 bases between. This CDR3 is 13 amino acids long. Germline values: CDR1 GTSNPN, CDR2 SVGIG (reference sequence). Complete variable domain (other parts from reference TRBV30 and TRBJ1-1): SQTIHQWPATLVQPVGSPLSLECTVEGTSNPNLYWYRQAAGRGLQLLFYSVGIGQISSEVPQNLSASRPQDRQFILSSKKLLLSDSGFYLCARRTSGNTEAFFGQGTRLTVV.

The chain carries TRBV4-2 and TRBJ1-4; D is undetermined. The V gene lost 0 bases and the J gene lost 5 bases, with 16 bases spanning the gap. CDR1 LGHNA and CDR2 YNFKEQ come from the germline V gene. The CDR3 spans 17 residues. CDR3 in DNA: TGTGCCAGCAGCCAAGACGAGGAATCGGTGGGGAATGAAAAACTGTTTTTT. Translation: CASSQDEESVGNEKLFF.

CDR3 in amino acids: CSVRDRPNTEAFF. Written as DNA, the CDR3 is TGCAGCGTGCGGGACAGGCCGAACACTGAAGCTTTCTTT. The chain combines TRBV29-1 with TRBJ1-1, with TRBD1 identical over 8 bases. The CDR3 spans 13 residues. Germline lookup yields CDR1 SQVTM and CDR2 ANQGSEA. V dropped 6 bases and J dropped 1; count of bases not matched to a gene: 4.

This clone was picked up one time. The rearrangement links TRBV19 to TRBJ2-5; D unclear. CDR3 length: 14 amino acids. The germline CDR1 and CDR2 sequences are LNHDA and SQIVND (reference sequence). Trimming took 1 base from V and 4 from J, leaving 10 bases between them. The CDR3 nucleotides are TGTGCCAGTAGTATAGTTAGTAGTTTAGAGACCCAGTACTTC. It specifies CASSIVSSLETQYF.